A single T cell receptor beta chain is shown here with its context. The target of this receptor is not known. Per-base qualities were not stored, and no clone one base away is much larger. The CDR3 regions of human TCRbeta chains were analyzed by immunosequencing. In the authors' own workflow: TCRs in the repertoires were matched against a reference library of SARS-CoV-2-specific TCRs that had been generated with the MIRA antigen-specificity platform. Breadth was defined as the fraction of unique TCRs that were SARS-CoV-2-associated, and depth was defined as the fraction of total T cells that were SARS-CoV-2-associated. Using the MIRA data, every spike-specific TCR was mapped to the spike region that the TCR reacted to and assigned to either a CD4 or a CD8 class. Log10-transformed breadth and depth values were compared by one-way ANOVA with Sidak's multiple comparisons tests. Here the immuneACCESS table is served through TCRdb, limited to in-frame sequences with V and J called. Missing clones are a known gap in these copies; in checked studies unresolved V genes cover under half, and the rest lacks a known reason. V, J and clone size derive from that table, while D and trimming were established from the DNA sequence. This sample has some 93,000 clones in its table, and over 75% of those were observed once. Of the sample, about 12% falls within the top ten clones.

According to the study, the label for this sample's time point signals: about 28 days (+/-7) after the second vaccine dose. Because spike-specific TCR depth and breadth did not differ between the two schedules, AZD1222 recipients who got a second dose at roughly 4 weeks were pooled with those who got a second dose at roughly 12 weeks. Samples from vaccinated people were obtained from the UK trials COV001 and COV002, which included a single-blind randomized controlled phase 2/3 trial of AZD1222 (ChAdOx1 nCoV-19) in healthy adults. Trial participant PBMC samples were collected at day 0 and day 28 after the second dose for TCRbeta chain sequencing. Reading the germline V gene (reference sequence) gives CDR1 MNHEY and CDR2 SMNVEV. Relative to germline, V is missing 5 bases and J is missing 6 bases, with 8 bases of the junction outside any gene match. From the cysteine through the phenylalanine, the CDR3 covers 14 amino acids. Only CDR3 DNA is held: 42 bases, read in frame from base 1.

This specimen comes from a study of T cell responses to AZD1222 COVID-19 vaccine (dated by TCRdb to the early 2020s). About the full investigation: TCR sequencing covered fewer than 250 trial participants: 200 to 210 given two doses of AZD1222 and about 26 given two doses of MenACWY control vaccine. Trial participants were enrolled by age into 18-55, 56-69 and 70-plus year subgroups, with 148, 28 and 57 TCR-sequenced participants respectively.

Study-level results and caveats: After two AZD1222 doses, both the breadth and the depth of spike-specific TCRs were significantly higher than at day 0 and than in MenACWY recipients. Conclusions about previously exposed vaccinees are limited because only 5 or 6 AZD1222 recipients were SARS-CoV-2 seropositive at baseline. In the small 56-69-year group, the increase in depth fell short of significance, most likely because of low power. Because no day 14 peak-response samples were available, repertoires were characterized only after the peak T cell response. Participants were mostly white British and included more females than males, and it was suggested by the authors that clonal diversity may have been underestimated. The whole spike protein was spanned by vaccine-associated CD4 TCRs, and dominant responses were seen in regions 160-218 and 743-854. Nearly half of unique spike-specific TCRs reportedly recognized epitopes outside regions mutated in the B.1.351 and B.1.1.7 variants.

The TCR was taken from an adult who received the AZD1222 COVID-19 vaccine. The sequence joins TRBV27 to TRBJ1-2; 8 middle bases align to TRBD1. Sequencing was performed on peripheral blood, taken 28 days after the second AZD1222 dose. The nucleotide sequence reads TGTGCCAGCAGTCCCAAGACAGGGGTGGATGGCTACACCTTC. Protein translation: CASSPKTGVDGYTF.